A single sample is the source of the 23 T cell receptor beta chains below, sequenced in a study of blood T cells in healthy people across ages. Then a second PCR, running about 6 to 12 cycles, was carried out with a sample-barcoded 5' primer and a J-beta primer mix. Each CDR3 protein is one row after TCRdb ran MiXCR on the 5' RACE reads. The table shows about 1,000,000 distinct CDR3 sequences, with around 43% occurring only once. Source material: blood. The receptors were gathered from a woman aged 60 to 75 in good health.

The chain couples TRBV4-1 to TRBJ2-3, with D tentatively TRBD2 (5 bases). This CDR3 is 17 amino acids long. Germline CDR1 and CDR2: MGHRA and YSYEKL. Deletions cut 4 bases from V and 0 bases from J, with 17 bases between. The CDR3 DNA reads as TGCGCCAGCAGCCGAGACACCGGGCGGACTAGCACAGATACGCAGTATTTT. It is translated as CASSRDTGRTSTDTQYF.

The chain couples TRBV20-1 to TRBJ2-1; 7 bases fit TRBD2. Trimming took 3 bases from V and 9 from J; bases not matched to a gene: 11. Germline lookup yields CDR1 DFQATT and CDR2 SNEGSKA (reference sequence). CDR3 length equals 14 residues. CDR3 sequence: CSARLGGGPGEQFF. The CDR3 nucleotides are TGCAGTGCTAGGTTGGGGGGAGGGCCGGGTGAGCAGTTCTTC.

CDR3 DNA sequence: TGCAGCGTTGAGCCGGGACTAGCGGGAGCACCATCAAGAGGGGAGACCCAGTACTTC. Translated: CSVEPGLAGAPSRGETQYF. The gene calls are TRBV29-1 and TRBJ2-7; 14 bases fit TRBD2. The DNA matches TRBJ2-5 better at its end, which makes the J call doubtful. The germline V gene has CDR1 SQVTM and CDR2 ANQGSEA. The CDR3 is 19 amino acids.

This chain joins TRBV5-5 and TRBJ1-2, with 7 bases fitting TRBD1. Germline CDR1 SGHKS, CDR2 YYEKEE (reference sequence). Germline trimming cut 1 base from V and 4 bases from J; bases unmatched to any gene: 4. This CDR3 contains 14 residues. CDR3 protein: CASSLTGDFYGYTF. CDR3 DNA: TGTGCCAGCAGCTTGACAGGGGACTTCTATGGCTACACCTTC. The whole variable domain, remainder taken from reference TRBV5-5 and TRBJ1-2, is DAGVTQSPTHLIKTRGQQVTLRCSPISGHKSVSWYQQVLGQGPQFIFQYYEKEERGRGNFPDRFSARQFPNYSSELNVNALLLGDSALYLCASSLTGDFYGYTFGSGTRLTVV.

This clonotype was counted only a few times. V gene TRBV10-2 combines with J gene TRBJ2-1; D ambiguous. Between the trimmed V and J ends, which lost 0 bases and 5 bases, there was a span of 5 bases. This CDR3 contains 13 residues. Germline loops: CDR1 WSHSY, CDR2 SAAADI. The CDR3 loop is CASSESLNNEQFF. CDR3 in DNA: TGCGCCAGCAGTGAGTCGCTAAACAATGAGCAGTTCTTC.

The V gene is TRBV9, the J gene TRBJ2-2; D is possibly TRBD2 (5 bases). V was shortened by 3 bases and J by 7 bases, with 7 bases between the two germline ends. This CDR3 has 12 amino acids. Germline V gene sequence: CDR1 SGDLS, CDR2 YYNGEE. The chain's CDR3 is CASSGEYGELFF. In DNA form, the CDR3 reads TGTGCCAGCAGCGGGGAGTACGGGGAGCTGTTTTTT.

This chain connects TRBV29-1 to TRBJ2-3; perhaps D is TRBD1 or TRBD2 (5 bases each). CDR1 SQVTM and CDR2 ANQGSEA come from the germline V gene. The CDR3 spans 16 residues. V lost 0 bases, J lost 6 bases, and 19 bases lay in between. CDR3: CSVEDRGRRFVDTQYF. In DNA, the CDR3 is TGCAGCGTTGAAGATCGGGGCCGACGTTTCGTGGATACGCAGTATTTT.

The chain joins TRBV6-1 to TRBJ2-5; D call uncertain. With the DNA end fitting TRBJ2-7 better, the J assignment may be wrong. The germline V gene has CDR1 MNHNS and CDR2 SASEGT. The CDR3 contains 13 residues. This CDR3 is CASSERFDYEQYF. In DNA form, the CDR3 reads TGTGCCAGCAGTGAAAGGTTTGATTACGAGCAGTACTTC.

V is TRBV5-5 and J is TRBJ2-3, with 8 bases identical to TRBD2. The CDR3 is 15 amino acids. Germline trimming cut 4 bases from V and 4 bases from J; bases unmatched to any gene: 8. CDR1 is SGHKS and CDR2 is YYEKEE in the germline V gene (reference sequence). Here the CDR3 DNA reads TGTGCCAGCAGCCCCCAGCGGGAGATCGCAGATACGCAGTATTTT. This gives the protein CASSPQREIADTQYF.

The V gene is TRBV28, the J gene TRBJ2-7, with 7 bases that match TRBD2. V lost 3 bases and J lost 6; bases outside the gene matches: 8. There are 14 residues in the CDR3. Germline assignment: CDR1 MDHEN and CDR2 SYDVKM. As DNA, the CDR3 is TGTGCCAGCAGTTTCACACTAGCGATAGGCGAGCAGTACTTC. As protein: CASSFTLAIGEQYF.

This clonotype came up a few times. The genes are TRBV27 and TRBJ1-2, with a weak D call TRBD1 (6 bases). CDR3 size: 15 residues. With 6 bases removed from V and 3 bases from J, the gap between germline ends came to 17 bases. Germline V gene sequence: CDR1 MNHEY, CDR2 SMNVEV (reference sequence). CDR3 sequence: CASRDSGAVDYGYTF. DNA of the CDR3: TGTGCCAGCAGGGATTCGGGGGCAGTTGACTATGGCTACACCTTC.

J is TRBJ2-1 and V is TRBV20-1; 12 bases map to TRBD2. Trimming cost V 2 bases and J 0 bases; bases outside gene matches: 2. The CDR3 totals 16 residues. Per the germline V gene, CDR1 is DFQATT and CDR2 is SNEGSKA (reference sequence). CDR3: CSARQTSGSSYNEQFF. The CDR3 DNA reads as TGCAGTGCTAGACAGACTAGCGGGAGCTCCTACAATGAGCAGTTCTTC.

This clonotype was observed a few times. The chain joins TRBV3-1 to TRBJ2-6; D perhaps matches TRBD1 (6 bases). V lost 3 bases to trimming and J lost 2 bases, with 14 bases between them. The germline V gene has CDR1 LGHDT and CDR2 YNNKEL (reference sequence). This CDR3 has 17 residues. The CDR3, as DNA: TGTGCCAGCAGCCACCCCAACAGGGCAACTGGGGCCAACGTCCTGACTTTC. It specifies CASSHPNRATGANVLTF.

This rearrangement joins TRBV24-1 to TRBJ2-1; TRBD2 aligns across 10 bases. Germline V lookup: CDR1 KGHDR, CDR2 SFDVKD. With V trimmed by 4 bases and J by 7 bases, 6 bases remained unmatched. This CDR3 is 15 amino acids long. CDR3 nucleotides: TGTGCCACCAGTGAAAGCGGGAGGGCCGCGAATGAGCAGTTCTTC. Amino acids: CATSESGRAANEQFF.

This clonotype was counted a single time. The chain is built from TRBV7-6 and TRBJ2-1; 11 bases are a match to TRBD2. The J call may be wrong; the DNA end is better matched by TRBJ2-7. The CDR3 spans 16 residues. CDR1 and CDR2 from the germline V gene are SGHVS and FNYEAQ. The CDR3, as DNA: TGTGCCAGCAGCTTAGAGGCTAGCGGGAGGTACAATGAGCAGTACTTC. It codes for CASSLEASGRYNEQYF.

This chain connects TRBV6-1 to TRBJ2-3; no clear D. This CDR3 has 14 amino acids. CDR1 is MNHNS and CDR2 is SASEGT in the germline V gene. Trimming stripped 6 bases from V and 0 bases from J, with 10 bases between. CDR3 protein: CASRQIFSTDTQYF. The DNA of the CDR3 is TGTGCCAGCAGGCAGATCTTTAGCACAGATACGCAGTATTTT.

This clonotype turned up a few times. The CDR3 sequence: CASSFDSSYNSPLHF. The CDR3 DNA reads TGTGCCAGCAGCTTTGATAGCTCCTATAATTCACCCCTCCACTTT. The V gene is TRBV11-2, the J gene TRBJ1-6; D is unclear. Deletions cut 3 bases from V and 0 bases from J, with 6 bases between. Germline V gene sequence: CDR1 SGHAT, CDR2 FQNNGV. The CDR3 runs 15 residues.

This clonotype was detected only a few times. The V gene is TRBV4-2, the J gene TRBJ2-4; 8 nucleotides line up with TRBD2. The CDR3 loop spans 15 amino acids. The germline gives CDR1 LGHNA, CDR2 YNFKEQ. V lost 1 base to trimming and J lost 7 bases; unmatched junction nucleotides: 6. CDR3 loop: CASSQVAGGTNIQYF. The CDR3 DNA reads TGTGCCAGCAGCCAAGTGGCGGGAGGTACGAACATTCAGTACTTC.

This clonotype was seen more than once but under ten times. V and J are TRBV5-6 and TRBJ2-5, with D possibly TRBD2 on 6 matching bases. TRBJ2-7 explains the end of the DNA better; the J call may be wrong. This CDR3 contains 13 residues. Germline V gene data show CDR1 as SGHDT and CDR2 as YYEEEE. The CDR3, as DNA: TGTGCCAGCAGCTTGGCTAGCGAGTACGAGCAGTACTTC. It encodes CASSLASEYEQYF.

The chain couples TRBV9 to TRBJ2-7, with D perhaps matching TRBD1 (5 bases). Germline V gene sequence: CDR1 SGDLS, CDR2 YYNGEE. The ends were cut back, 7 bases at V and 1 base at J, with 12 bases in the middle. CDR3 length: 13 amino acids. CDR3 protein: CASAVGASYEQYF. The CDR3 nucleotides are TGTGCCAGCGCCGTTGGGGCTTCCTACGAGCAGTACTTC.

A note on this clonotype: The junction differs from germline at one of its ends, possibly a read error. This CDR3 reads CTWTISGGRPYNEQFF. The CDR3, as DNA: TGTACCTGGACTATCTCGGGAGGGAGGCCCTACAATGAGCAGTTCTTC. The chain joins TRBV30 to TRBJ2-1; 8 bases match TRBD2. The length of the CDR3 is 16 residues. Germline CDR1 and CDR2: GTSNPN and SVGIG (reference sequence).

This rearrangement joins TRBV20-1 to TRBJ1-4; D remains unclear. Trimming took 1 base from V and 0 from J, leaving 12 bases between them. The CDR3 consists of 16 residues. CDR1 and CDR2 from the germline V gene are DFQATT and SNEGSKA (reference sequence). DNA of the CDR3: TGCAGTGCTAGAGCTGAATTCGGAGCAACTAATGAAAAACTGTTTTTT. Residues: CSARAEFGATNEKLFF.

As DNA, the CDR3 is TGCAGTGCTATTAGGACAGGGGGGTACACTGGGGCCAACGTCCTGACTTTC. It translates to CSAIRTGGYTGANVLTF. The chain joins TRBV20-1 to TRBJ2-6, with TRBD1 identical over 10 bases. Germline V gives CDR1 DFQATT, CDR2 SNEGSKA (reference sequence). V was pared by 4 bases and J by 2 bases, with 8 bases of the junction left unmatched. This CDR3 is 17 amino acids long.